The 28 T cell receptor beta chains below were found in one sample sequenced in a study of beta chain features in type 1 diabetes. All of the isolated RNA was reverse transcribed, so expressed TCRB transcripts were sequenced. Data came from immunoSEQ multiplex PCR; TCRdb stores just in-frame clones and leaves some out. The table has 150,000 to 170,000 clones, around 8% seen once. Sequenced input: central memory CD4+ T cells from blood. The receptors derive from a young man in good health.

V is TRBV27 and J is TRBJ2-1; 14 nucleotides align to TRBD2. With V trimmed by 6 bases and J by 6 bases, 10 bases remained unmatched. The CDR3 runs 17 residues. The germline CDR1 and CDR2 sequences are MNHEY and SMNVEV (reference sequence). CDR3 sequence: CASRGTSGRGFSNEQFF. Written as DNA, the CDR3 is TGTGCCAGCAGAGGGACTAGCGGGAGAGGTTTTAGCAATGAGCAGTTCTTC.

This clone came up many times. This chain joins TRBV29-1 and TRBJ2-7; 12 bases map to TRBD1. J lost 5 bases, V lost 6 bases, and 8 bases had no gene match. The CDR3 is 14 residues long. In germline, CDR1 is SQVTM, CDR2 ANQGSEA. The CDR3 DNA reads as TGCAGCGTGCCAACCGGGACAGGGGGCGACGAGCAGTACTTC. Residues: CSVPTGTGGDEQYF.

This clone was seen repeatedly, ten times or more. The chain has TRBV7-9 and TRBJ1-4, with D possibly being TRBD1 (6 bases). Germline V lookup: CDR1 SEHNR, CDR2 FQNEAQ (reference sequence). V lost 4 bases and J 7 bases, leaving 19 bases between the germline ends. The CDR3 consists of 16 residues. The CDR3, as DNA: TGTGCCAGCAGCTCCCCCCGTCAGGGCAGGGGTGAAAAACTGTTTTTT. Its translation: CASSSPRQGRGEKLFF.

This clone came up a few times. The V gene is TRBV5-6, the J gene TRBJ1-1; D uncertain. Looked up from germline, CDR1 is SGHDT and CDR2 is YYEEEE. There are 13 residues in the CDR3. V gave up 0 bases and J gave up 2 bases, with 5 bases separating them. Here the CDR3 reads CASSLAYNTEAFF. In DNA, the CDR3 is TGTGCCAGCAGCTTGGCCTATAACACTGAAGCTTTCTTT.

This clone was seen only a few times. J is TRBJ1-6 and V is TRBV18; 10 bases map to TRBD1. The CDR3 is 15 amino acids. Germline V CDR1 and CDR2: KGHSH, LQKENI. V lost 5 bases and J lost 8; bases outside the gene matches: 6. The CDR3 protein is CASSTGQGNYSPLHF. The CDR3, as DNA: TGTGCCAGCTCAACGGGACAGGGGAATTATTCACCCCTCCACTTT.

This clone was counted at least ten times. V usage is TRBV23-1 and J usage is TRBJ1-4, with D possibly being TRBD1 (6 bases). TRBV23-1 is reported as an ORF; its role is uncertain. CDR3 length: 19 residues. The V end lost 6 bases, the J end lost 0 bases, and 23 bases lay between the germline ends. The CDR3 DNA is TGCGCCAGCAGAGGCCCTGGACAGTTGGGTATGGCAACTAATGAAAAACTGTTTTTT. The encoded protein is CASRGPGQLGMATNEKLFF.

This clone has a handful of counts. J is TRBJ2-2 and V is TRBV7-3; 9 bases fit TRBD2. V gave up 1 base and J gave up 5 bases; unmatched junction bases: 2. The CDR3 spans 15 residues. CDR1 and CDR2 (germline): SGHTA, FQGTGA. The chain's CDR3 is CASSLIAGETGELFF. As DNA, the CDR3 is TGTGCCAGCAGCTTAATAGCGGGAGAAACCGGGGAGCTGTTTTTT.

This chain's CDR3 is CASSVGLGTGDTEAFF. As DNA, the CDR3 is TGTGCCAGCAGCGTAGGGCTGGGGACAGGGGACACTGAAGCTTTCTTT. The chain employs TRBV9 and TRBJ1-1; TRBD1 aligns across 10 bases. Germline CDR1 and CDR2: SGDLS and YYNGEE. There are 16 residues in the CDR3. J was trimmed by 3 bases and V by 0 bases; bases with no gene match: 5.

This clone showed up just a few times. The chain employs TRBV28 and TRBJ1-4; TRBD1 matches at 7 bases. The germline V gene has CDR1 MDHEN and CDR2 SYDVKM. CDR3 length: 16 amino acids. The trim removed 2 bases at V and 4 bases at J, leaving 7 bases unmatched. As DNA, the CDR3 is TGTGCCAGCAGTTTAGGACAGGATGCCCGTAATGAAAAACTGTTTTTT. Encoded protein: CASSLGQDARNEKLFF.

The chain links TRBV27 to TRBJ1-6, with 8 bases fitting TRBD1. The CDR3 sequence is 16 residues long. CDR1 and CDR2 from the germline V gene are MNHEY and SMNVEV (reference sequence). V was pared by 4 bases and J by 10 bases, with 12 bases of the junction left unmatched. The CDR3 region has the DNA TGTGCCAGCAGTTCCCTGCGGACAGGGCGGGACTCACCCCTCCACTTT. As protein: CASSSLRTGRDSPLHF.

This clone showed up just a few times. The chain employs TRBV4-1 and TRBJ2-3, with a possible D match to TRBD1 (5 bases). Trimming stripped 0 bases from V and 3 bases from J, with 10 bases between. Germline V gives CDR1 MGHRA, CDR2 YSYEKL. This CDR3 is 15 amino acids long. The CDR3 bases are TGCGCCAGCAGCCAAGAGTACAGGCTAACAGATACGCAGTATTTT. This sequence encodes CASSQEYRLTDTQYF.

This clone was observed a handful of times. The V and J genes are TRBV28 and TRBJ2-7, with TRBD2 matching 9 bases. CDR1 MDHEN and CDR2 SYDVKM come from the germline V gene. The CDR3 extends over 16 amino acids. With V trimmed by 5 bases and J by 3 bases, 11 bases remained unmatched. The CDR3 DNA sequence: TGTGCCAGCAGTCCCTTTAGCGGGAGCGCTAGCTACGAGCAGTACTTC. Amino acids: CASSPFSGSASYEQYF.

J is TRBJ2-1 and V is TRBV6-1, with TRBD1 matching over 7 bases. V lost 5 bases and J lost 6; bases outside the gene matches: 10. The germline gives CDR1 MNHNS, CDR2 SASEGT. The CDR3 has 15 residues. The CDR3 region is CASSLQGDPSNEQFF. The CDR3 DNA is TGTGCCAGCAGTCTCCAGGGGGACCCCAGCAATGAGCAGTTCTTC.

This clone has only a few counts. The V gene is TRBV7-2, the J gene TRBJ2-7; 9 bases line up with TRBD2. The CDR3 length is 13 residues. Germline lookup yields CDR1 SGHTA and CDR2 FQGNSA. After removal of 3 bases from V and 5 bases from J, the junction contained 2 bases not matched to a gene. The CDR3 loop is CASSFASGDEQYF. The CDR3 DNA reads as TGTGCCAGCAGCTTCGCTAGCGGGGACGAGCAGTACTTC.

This clone was observed a few times. The rearrangement joins TRBV27 to TRBJ2-3, with TRBD2 matching over 13 bases. This CDR3 contains 16 residues. V trimming: 5 bases; J trimming: 6 bases; junction bases outside the gene matches: 8. Germline V lookup: CDR1 MNHEY, CDR2 SMNVEV (reference sequence). The CDR3 coding sequence is TGTGCCAGCAGTGCCTACGGACTAGCGGGAGTGGATACGCAGTATTTT. Amino acid sequence: CASSAYGLAGVDTQYF.

This clone was seen repeatedly, ten times or more. The V and J genes are TRBV4-1 and TRBJ2-7; TRBD2 agrees at 8 bases. The germline V gene encodes CDR1 MGHRA and CDR2 YSYEKL. There are 19 residues in the CDR3. Germline trimming cut 2 bases from V and 1 base from J; bases unmatched to any gene: 16. CDR3 loop: CASSQISVFGAGGSYEQYF. The CDR3 DNA follows: TGCGCCAGCAGCCAAATCTCGGTTTTCGGGGCGGGAGGATCCTACGAGCAGTACTTC.

This clone was counted only a few times. The chain is built from TRBV7-2 and TRBJ1-1; D unclear. Per germline, CDR1 SGHTA and CDR2 FQGNSA. Trimming took off 5 bases at V and 2 bases at J, with 9 bases between the two ends. The CDR3 covers 13 residues. The CDR3: CASSLTRNTEAFF. The CDR3 nucleotides are TGTGCCAGCAGCCTCACACGAAACACTGAAGCTTTCTTT.

The V gene is TRBV5-4, the J gene TRBJ2-5, with a tentative D call TRBD2 (6 bases). Trimming shortened V by 4 bases and J by 1 base, and 20 bases separated the two germline ends. This CDR3 has 17 amino acids. The V gene's germline CDR1 is SGHNT and CDR2 YYREEE (reference sequence). The CDR3 protein is CASSAEASGRGQETQYF. The CDR3 nucleotides are TGTGCCAGCAGCGCCGAGGCTTCCGGGAGAGGCCAAGAGACCCAGTACTTC.

This clone has a handful of counts. The rearrangement uses TRBV2 and TRBJ1-1; 7 positions match TRBD1. With 8 bases clipped from V and 3 bases from J, the junction kept 9 bases outside the gene matches. The CDR3 spans 14 residues. In germline, CDR1 is SNHLY, CDR2 FYNNEI. This CDR3 is CASGQTGRHTEAFF. For the CDR3, the DNA is TGTGCCAGCGGTCAGACAGGGAGGCACACTGAAGCTTTCTTT.

The chain joins TRBV7-3 to TRBJ2-1; 7 nucleotides match TRBD2. The V gene's germline CDR1 is SGHTA and CDR2 FQGTGA. V shed 5 bases and J 8 bases; nucleotides not matched to a gene: 9. The CDR3 has 14 amino acids. Here the CDR3 reads CASSAHGGRDEQFF. The CDR3 region has the DNA TGTGCCAGCAGCGCCCATGGGGGGAGGGATGAGCAGTTCTTC.

The sample holds many counts of this clone. This rearrangement joins TRBV5-4 to TRBJ2-5; D uncertain. Germline assignment: CDR1 SGHNT and CDR2 YYREEE (reference sequence). The CDR3 is 14 residues long. Deletions cut 0 bases from V and 5 bases from J, with 11 bases between. The CDR3 is CASSLEAARETQYF. The CDR3 DNA is TGTGCCAGCAGCTTGGAGGCGGCCCGGGAGACCCAGTACTTC. Combining the CDR3 with reference TRBV5-4 and TRBJ2-5 gives the whole variable domain ETGVTQSPTHLIKTRGQQVTLRCSSQSGHNTVSWYQQALGQGPQFIFQYYREEENGRGNFPPRFSGLQFPNYSSELNVNALELDDSALYLCASSLEAARETQYFGPGTRLLVL.

The chain carries TRBV5-1 and TRBJ1-1; D is ambiguous. From germline, CDR1 is SGHRS and CDR2 YFSETQ. The CDR3 has 14 residues. The ends were cut back, 4 bases at V and 1 base at J, with 11 bases in the middle. CDR3 sequence: CASSPREWNTEAFF. CDR3 DNA sequence: TGCGCCAGCAGCCCCCGGGAGTGGAACACTGAAGCTTTCTTT.

The chain carries TRBV6-5 and TRBJ2-7, with D possibly TRBD1 on 5 matching bases. CDR1 and CDR2 (germline): MNHEY, SVGAGI. CDR3 size: 15 residues. The V end was cut by 4 bases, the J end by 0 bases, with 13 bases between. CDR3 residues: CASSSRRGSSYEQYF. CDR3 DNA sequence: TGTGCCAGCAGTTCTCGAAGGGGAAGCTCCTACGAGCAGTACTTC.

This clone came up a few times. CDR3 nucleotide sequence: TGTGCCAGCAGCTCAGGGGGACGGGATCAGCCCCAGCATTTT. Residues: CASSSGGRDQPQHF. This sequence joins TRBV5-4 and TRBJ1-5; 7 bases match TRBD1. V lost 3 bases and J lost 5; bases outside the gene matches: 5. This CDR3 is built from 14 residues. Germline-derived CDR1 and CDR2 are SGHNT and YYREEE (reference sequence).

This sequence joins TRBV29-1 and TRBJ2-7; 12 nucleotides line up with TRBD1. CDR1 and CDR2 (germline): SQVTM, ANQGSEA. The CDR3 has 15 residues. V gave up 1 base and J gave up 4 bases; unmatched junction bases: 5. In DNA form, the CDR3 reads TGCAGCGTTGAAGGCGGGACAGGGGGCCTATACGAGCAGTACTTC. It specifies CSVEGGTGGLYEQYF.

Only a few counts were recorded for this clone. The DNA of the CDR3 is TGTGCCAGCAGCCCCCTGGGACTCGGAAGTTACGAGCAGTACTTC. Translating it yields CASSPLGLGSYEQYF. The chain joins TRBV2 to TRBJ2-7, with D possibly TRBD2 on 6 matching bases. V was clipped by 6 bases and J by 4 bases, with 19 bases between them. The length of the CDR3 is 15 residues. The V gene's germline CDR1 is SNHLY and CDR2 FYNNEI.

In this sample, this clone turned up a few times. J is TRBJ2-3 and V is TRBV7-2; 10 nucleotides align to TRBD2. Germline lookup yields CDR1 SGHTA and CDR2 FQGNSA. The V and J ends lost 5 bases and 5 bases, in that order; junction bases with no gene match: 7. This CDR3 contains 15 residues. The CDR3 protein is CASSASGGWGDTQYF. In nucleotides, the CDR3 is TGTGCCAGCAGCGCTAGCGGGGGATGGGGAGATACGCAGTATTTT.

The rearrangement links TRBV27 to TRBJ1-6; the match to TRBD1 covers 9 bases. This CDR3 has 19 amino acids. V gave up 5 bases and J gave up 3 bases; unmatched junction bases: 14. The germline V gene has CDR1 MNHEY and CDR2 SMNVEV (reference sequence). For the CDR3, the DNA is TGTGCCAGCAGTAAAAGGGCCGGGACAGGGAATAACTATAATTCACCCCTCCACTTT. Its protein product is CASSKRAGTGNNYNSPLHF.